This T cell receptor beta chain was identified during a study of blood T cell repertoires in COVID-19. The germline V gene encodes CDR1 SGHTA and CDR2 FQGNSA. CDR3 size: 14 residues. V was clipped by 8 bases and J by 2 bases, with 14 bases between them. Original data processing: Nucleated cell counts were estimated from reference gene primer amplification. The table came from immunoSEQ multiplex PCR; TCRdb's copy has only in-frame clones and leaves some out. Clone size and the V and J calls come from that table; the DNA yielded D and trimming. The sample includes roughly 70,000 clones, over 60% of them seen just once.

This sequence originates from a man between 70 and 80 years old with COVID-19, enrolled during active disease. The chain uses TRBV7-2 and TRBJ2-3, with D possibly being TRBD2 (5 bases). Sequenced material: peripheral blood. The CDR3 sequence is CASLRGDLTDTQYF. The CDR3 bases are TGTGCCAGCCTCCGGGGAGATCTCACAGATACGCAGTATTTT.